This T cell receptor beta chain was documented in a study of blood T cell repertoires in COVID-19. Background on the study: From the United States, Italy and Spain came samples of acute and convalescent COVID-19. In each case, the material was cDNA or gDNA derived from T cells, B-cell-depleted T cells, or PBMCs.

The authors' processing: Nucleated cell counts were estimated from reference gene primer amplification. The method was immunoSEQ multiplex PCR; TCRdb's version includes in-frame clones alone and lacks a portion of them. V and J calls and clone size are those listed in that table; D and trimming were worked out from the DNA. Here the sample spans over 30,000 clones, over 60% being singletons. The CDR3 has 17 amino acids. Unmatched junction bases numbered 20, after V lost 8 bases and J lost 4 bases. The germline gives CDR1 MNHEY, CDR2 SMNVEV (reference sequence). This TCR derives from a human donor in a cohort sampled during active COVID-19. This chain joins TRBV27 and TRBJ2-7, with 7 nucleotides matching TRBD2. The specimen was peripheral blood. The chain's CDR3 is CASASGLGGTSRYEQYF. In DNA, the CDR3 is TGTGCCAGCGCCTCCGGACTAGGCGGGACCTCCCGGTACGAGCAGTACTTC.